Below, one T cell receptor (beta chain) is given with its context. What it binds is unknown. Here immunoSEQ multiplex PCR was the method, and the copy in TCRdb shows in-frame clones only, minus some. Among roughly 62,000 clones listed, approximately 91% were seen once. The data belong to a study of a mutant IDH1 vaccine in newly diagnosed glioma. Time point defined: week 11, during vaccination. A single vaccine dose contained 300 ug of mutant IDH1 20-mer peptide, and topical imiquimod was used with it. The specimen was PBMCs, collected from a glioma patient whose treatment included an IDH1 peptide vaccine. This clonotype was obtained from a man aged 40-50 years with glioma.

The chain's CDR3 is CASSLVASGSQGEQYF. The CDR3, as DNA: TGTGCCAGCAGCTTAGTCGCTAGCGGGAGTCAGGGCGAGCAGTACTTC. This chain connects TRBV7-6 to TRBJ2-5; TRBD2 aligns across 10 bases. Gene TRBJ2-7 matches the end of the DNA better, so the J call may be wrong. This CDR3 is 16 amino acids long. Germline CDR1 reads SGHVS; CDR2 reads FNYEAQ.